Shown below are 15 T cell receptor beta chains from a single sample sequenced in a study of shared clonotypes between healthy human individuals. Clones were sequenced by immunoSEQ multiplex PCR, and TCRdb holds only the in-frame ones, with some missing. This table has roughly 1,000,000 clones, around 78% appearing once. The sample was memory CD4+ T cells from PBMCs. As to subset: CD45RA-negative fraction. The receptor source for this set is a young man in good health. Some clones in this sample may be carry-over from other donors' samples.

This chain's CDR3 is CASSEILGQDVLQGEQFF. The CDR3 DNA sequence: TGTGCCAGCAGTGAAATTTTGGGACAGGACGTCCTACAAGGTGAGCAGTTCTTC. V usage is TRBV6-1 and J usage is TRBJ2-1, with TRBD1 identical over 8 bases. The V gene's germline CDR1 is MNHNS and CDR2 SASEGT. Trimming removed 2 bases from V and 9 bases from J; junction bases left unmatched: 18. There are 18 residues in the CDR3.

The chain combines TRBV30 with TRBJ2-4, with 9 nucleotides matching TRBD2. V lost 0 bases to trimming and J lost 2 bases; unmatched junction nucleotides: 2. Germline CDR1 reads GTSNPN; CDR2 reads SVGIG (reference sequence). The CDR3 has 15 amino acids. The CDR3 sequence: CAWSVTSGSKNIQYF. The CDR3 DNA sequence: TGTGCCTGGAGTGTAACTAGCGGGTCCAAAAACATTCAGTACTTC.

This clone was found a few times. This chain uses TRBV5-1 with TRBJ2-7, with TRBD1 identical over 8 bases. Germline CDR1 is SGHRS and CDR2 is YFSETQ. V was pared by 5 bases and J by 0 bases, with 7 bases of the junction left unmatched. The CDR3 sequence is 15 residues long. CDR3 nucleotides: TGCGCCAGCAGATTCGGACAGGGCAGCTCCTACGAGCAGTACTTC. It yields the protein CASRFGQGSSYEQYF.

CDR3 sequence: CASSQGVEYEQYF. The CDR3 region has the DNA TGCGCCAGCAGCCAAGGAGTGGAGTACGAGCAGTACTTC. This chain uses TRBV4-3 with TRBJ2-7, with no clear D. V was clipped by 1 base and J by 4 bases, with 8 bases between them. This CDR3 spans 13 amino acids. Germline loops: CDR1 LGHNA, CDR2 YSLEER.

DNA for the CDR3: TGTGCCAGCAGCGAGACTAGCCTATCCTACGAGCAGTACTTC. It yields the protein CASSETSLSYEQYF. The chain is built from TRBV28 and TRBJ2-7, with 7 bases fitting TRBD2. Germline loops: CDR1 MDHEN, CDR2 SYDVKM. The CDR3 is made up of 14 amino acids. With 6 bases clipped from V and 1 base from J, the junction kept 6 bases outside the gene matches.

Regarding this clone: A read error may be the cause here, since a much bigger clone is one base away. The chain combines TRBV29-1 with TRBJ2-1, with TRBD2 as a possible D gene (5 bases). Germline CDR1 SQVTM, CDR2 ANQGSEA. With 6 bases removed from V and 7 bases from J, the gap between germline ends came to 13 bases. The CDR3 has 12 amino acids. CDR3 DNA: TGCAGCGTGGACTGGGCTGGAAATGAGCAGTTCTTC. This encodes CSVDWAGNEQFF.

The chain is built from TRBV18 and TRBJ1-2, with D possibly being TRBD1 (5 bases). There are 15 residues in the CDR3. Trimming removed 3 bases from V and 8 bases from J, with 19 bases in between. From germline, CDR1 is KGHSH and CDR2 LQKENI. For the CDR3, the DNA is TGTGCCAGCTCACCTCAGGACGGTAGGGGTGAAGGCTACACCTTC. Translation: CASSPQDGRGEGYTF.

This chain connects TRBV6-5 to TRBJ2-1, with D perhaps TRBD1 or TRBD2 (5 bases each). The germline gives CDR1 MNHEY, CDR2 SVGAGI. This CDR3 region has 15 residues. V was pared by 4 bases and J by 0 bases, with 10 bases between. CDR3 residues: CASSFPGGSYNEQFF. CDR3 nucleotides: TGTGCCAGCAGTTTTCCTGGGGGCTCCTACAATGAGCAGTTCTTC.

This clone showed up just a few times. The V gene is TRBV2, the J gene TRBJ1-5; a weak D match, TRBD1 (5 bases). V gave up 4 bases and J gave up 6 bases, with 19 bases separating them. CDR1 and CDR2 from the germline V gene are SNHLY and FYNNEI. The CDR3 is 16 amino acids. As DNA, the CDR3 is TGTGCCAGCAGTGTGTATGATCAGGGATCAGGTCAGCCCCAGCATTTT. It yields the protein CASSVYDQGSGQPQHF.

There are many counts of this clone. The chain couples TRBV30 to TRBJ1-1, with D unresolved. The CDR3 runs 11 residues. Germline V gives CDR1 GTSNPN, CDR2 SVGIG (reference sequence). Trimming cost V 1 base and J 8 bases, with 8 bases left between them. The CDR3 spells CAWSAQNEAFF. DNA for the CDR3: TGTGCCTGGAGTGCCCAGAACGAAGCTTTCTTT.

The table lists this clone with many counts. This chain joins TRBV9 and TRBJ2-2, with 8 bases lining up with TRBD2. The CDR3 contains 15 residues. V was pared by 6 bases and J by 5 bases, with 9 bases of the junction left unmatched. Germline V gene sequence: CDR1 SGDLS, CDR2 YYNGEE. Written as DNA, the CDR3 is TGTGCCAGCACGGTGCGGGAGGAGTATACCGGGGAGCTGTTTTTT. Its protein is CASTVREEYTGELFF.

This chain joins TRBV2 and TRBJ1-4; D remains ambiguous. With 5 bases removed from V and 0 bases from J, the gap between germline ends came to 10 bases. CDR1 and CDR2 from the germline V gene are SNHLY and FYNNEI. The length of the CDR3 is 15 residues. This CDR3 is CASSSDGATNEKLFF. The CDR3 DNA reads TGTGCCAGCAGTTCGGACGGAGCAACTAATGAAAAACTGTTTTTT.

The chain has TRBV19 and TRBJ1-5; D is uncertain. Germline V gene lookup returns CDR1 LNHDA and CDR2 SQIVND (reference sequence). The CDR3 runs to 15 residues. Trimming shortened V by 6 bases and J by 1 base, and 13 bases separated the two germline ends. The CDR3 sequence is CASSPTLLSNQPQHF. The CDR3, as DNA: TGTGCCAGTAGCCCCACTCTGCTGAGCAATCAGCCCCAGCATTTT.

In nucleotides, the CDR3 is TGTGCCAGCAGCAGACAGGCACTCGTCTCTGGGGCCAACGTCCTGACTTTC. This gives the protein CASSRQALVSGANVLTF. The chain recombines TRBV6-4 with TRBJ2-6, with TRBD1 as a possible D gene (6 bases). This CDR3 has 17 residues. The germline V and J ends were trimmed by 6 bases and 0 bases, with 15 bases remaining between them. Germline V CDR1 and CDR2: MRHNA, SNTAGT.

As DNA, the CDR3 is TGCGCCAGCTTCCGACTAGCGGGGGGCACAGATACGCAGTATTTT. It is translated as CASFRLAGGTDTQYF. The chain is built from TRBV5-1 and TRBJ2-3; the match to TRBD2 covers 12 bases. The CDR3 is made up of 15 amino acids. With 7 bases clipped from V and 1 base from J, the junction kept 4 bases outside the gene matches. Germline V gives CDR1 SGHRS, CDR2 YFSETQ.